This T cell receptor beta chain stems from a study of blood T cell repertoires in COVID-19. About the study: Material from acute and convalescent COVID-19 was sourced from the United States, Italy and Spain. In each case, the material was cDNA or gDNA derived from T cells, B-cell-depleted T cells, or PBMCs.

Authors' data handling: By means of reference gene primer amplification, nucleated cell counts were estimated. Repertoires were generated with immunoSEQ multiplex PCR, while TCRdb's copy carries only in-frame clones and drops some. Clone size and V and J calls were adopted from that table, with D and trimming inferred from the DNA. This table has 35,000 to 50,000 clones, 69% appearing once. Per germline, CDR1 LNHDA and CDR2 SQIVND (reference sequence). V was trimmed by 5 bases and J by 1 base, leaving 10 bases between them. The CDR3 totals 14 residues. The sequence derives from a man aged 80 or over with acute or convalescent COVID-19. Sequenced sample: peripheral blood. This chain links TRBV19 with TRBJ2-3, with unresolved D. The CDR3 reads CASSPRERTDTQYF. For the CDR3, the DNA is TGTGCCAGTAGTCCACGAGAGCGCACAGATACGCAGTATTTT.